This T cell receptor (beta chain) derives from a study of tumor-infiltrating lymphocytes in primary liver carcinoma. The source of the blood RNA was unsorted whole blood, and germline DNA was extracted as well. The CDR3 is made up of 12 amino acids. CDR1 is SGHRS and CDR2 is YFSETQ in the germline V gene. V was pared by 5 bases and J by 13 bases, with 13 bases between. Production of TCR beta cDNA used around 500 ng total RNA together with a constant-region primer. Three-round nested multiplex PCR performed with slightly modified ARM-PCR produced the TCR beta libraries. Two initial PCR rounds of about 10 cycles each paired TRBV1-TRBV30 forward primers with a C-beta reverse primer. TCRdb processed the multiplex PCR reads anew with MiXCR; each CDR3 protein has one entry. The data hold about 330,000 distinct CDR3 sequences, with about 65% observed a single time.

This chain joins TRBV5-1 and TRBJ1-6; D is undetermined. The sequencing input was peripheral blood. The clonotype was recovered from a man between 35 and 55 years old with primary liver carcinoma and hepatitis B virus infection. In DNA form, the CDR3 reads TGCGCCAGCAGGGAGCGGGATCGGCCCCTCCACTTT. Translation: CASRERDRPLHF.